This T cell receptor (beta chain) was observed in a study of T cells in Graves' hyperthyroidism and ophthalmopathy. A patient was excluded if there was uncontrolled infection, other autoimmune disease, pregnancy or lactation. Study-level findings and limits: Separation of ophthalmopathy from stable hyperthyroidism was achieved by a 13 V-J model. Ophthalmopathy, which appeared later, was predicted by the model a median roughly 6.4 months before onset.

Amplification of TCR beta CDR3 regions used RNA as the template. A set of HTBI primers served as the primers for a first-round RT-PCR of the TCR CDR3. TCRdb re-called the multiplex PCR reads through MiXCR, storing one row per CDR3 protein. The sample records more than 500,000 distinct CDR3 sequences, 46% being singletons. This clonotype came up a few times. What it binds is unknown. V lost 1 base to trimming and J lost 0 bases, with 7 bases between them. The CDR3 runs 14 residues. Per germline, CDR1 SGDLS and CDR2 YYNGEE. V and J are TRBV9 and TRBJ1-2; no definite D call. Sequenced input: peripheral blood or thyroid tissue (not recorded which). This TCR was sampled from an adult woman with Graves' disease, either hyperthyroidism or ophthalmopathy (not recorded which). CDR3 DNA: TGTGCCAGCAGCGTATCAGCCACTAACTATGGCTACACCTTC. Residues: CASSVSATNYGYTF.